This T cell receptor beta chain was retrieved from a study of blood T cells in healthy people across ages. This clonotype was seen a few times. Its antigen remains unidentified. Whole-study results and caveats: Both naive CD4+ cell counts and diversity were greater in long-lived donors than in aged donors.

Trimming removed 0 bases from V and 5 bases from J; junction bases left unmatched: 4. This CDR3 spans 15 amino acids. CDR1 and CDR2 (germline): SGHVS, FQNEAQ. Primed by a sample-barcoded 5' primer and a J-beta primer mix, a second PCR proceeded for about 7 to 11 cycles. TCRdb called the 5' RACE reads again in MiXCR, with one record for every CDR3 protein. The sample gives 980,000 or so distinct CDR3 sequences, roughly 52% of which show up once; roughly 13% is in the top ten. Researchers isolated at least 7 million PBMCs per sample. The specimen was blood. The rearrangement joins TRBV7-8 to TRBJ2-1; TRBD1 aligns across 7 bases. The clonotype was recovered from a young man in good health. CDR3 coding DNA: TGTGCCAGCAGCTTAGCGGCAGGGGGAAACAATGAGCAGTTCTTC. It is translated as CASSLAAGGNNEQFF.